The sequence of this T cell receptor beta chain was determined in a study of blood T cell repertoires in COVID-19. For the study at large: Material from acute and convalescent COVID-19 was sourced from the United States, Italy and Spain. Nucleic acid was either cDNA or gDNA, and it came from T cells, B-cell-depleted T cells, or PBMCs.

V dropped 7 bases and J dropped 2; count of bases not matched to a gene: 2. The CDR3 sequence is 14 residues long. Germline V gene data show CDR1 as SQVTM and CDR2 as ANQGSEA. Some clones are missing from TCRdb's copy, which holds only in-frame ones; the method was immunoSEQ multiplex PCR. Here the sample spans around 70,000 clones, about nine tenths being singletons. The chain is built from TRBV29-1 and TRBJ2-5, with 15 positions matching TRBD2. The source of this sequence is a man aged 45-65 years with COVID-19, enrolled during active disease. Sequencing was performed on peripheral blood. CDR3 sequence reads: CSGGLAGGQETQYF. The CDR3 nucleotides read TGCAGCGGCGGACTAGCGGGAGGGCAAGAGACCCAGTACTTC.